What follows are 31 T cell receptor beta chains derived from one specimen sequenced in a study of identical twins. TCRdb reanalysed the 5' RACE reads using MiXCR and keeps one entry per CDR3 protein. The repertoire holds around 290,000 distinct CDR3 sequences, roughly 10% seen once, with 6% to 8.5% in the top ten. The data were also submitted as part of a second study, on yellow fever vaccine responses in identical twins.

Sequenced sample: CD8+ T cells sorted from blood. The receptors shown here come from a young woman in good health.

This clonotype was counted ten times or more. V usage is TRBV20-1 and J usage is TRBJ2-5; 10 bases fit TRBD2. Trimming at V came to 5 bases and at J to 5 bases, leaving 8 bases not matched to a gene. Germline V gene data show CDR1 as DFQATT and CDR2 as SNEGSKA (reference sequence). The CDR3 has 14 residues. The chain's CDR3 is CSAEGLAGVETQYF. CDR3 in DNA: TGCAGTGCTGAAGGGCTAGCGGGAGTCGAGACCCAGTACTTC.

The rearrangement links TRBV5-5 to TRBJ2-7; D might be TRBD1 or TRBD2, each matching 7 bases. The CDR3 runs to 14 residues. Germline CDR1 SGHKS, CDR2 YYEKEE (reference sequence). V was trimmed by 4 bases and J by 3 bases, leaving 14 bases between them. As DNA, the CDR3 is TGTGCCAGCAGCCAGGGGGAGGGATACTACGAGCAGTACTTC. Protein sequence: CASSQGEGYYEQYF.

J is TRBJ1-1 and V is TRBV6-1; D call uncertain. The germline V gene has CDR1 MNHNS and CDR2 SASEGT. V shed 1 base and J shed 7 bases, with 7 bases lying between them. This CDR3 is built from 12 residues. This CDR3 reads CASSEGQLEAFF. The CDR3 coding sequence is TGTGCCAGCAGTGAAGGCCAGCTTGAAGCTTTCTTT.

V usage is TRBV5-6 and J usage is TRBJ2-7; unclear D gene. Trimming stripped 0 bases from V and 0 bases from J, with 13 bases between. This CDR3 is 16 amino acids long. The V gene's germline CDR1 is SGHDT and CDR2 YYEEEE. The CDR3 nucleotides are TGTGCCAGCAGCTTGGCCTCGGCAGGCGACTCCTACGAGCAGTACTTC. It translates to CASSLASAGDSYEQYF.

The J gene is TRBJ2-1, the V gene TRBV20-1; 12 bases match TRBD1. Looked up from germline, CDR1 is DFQATT and CDR2 is SNEGSKA (reference sequence). The CDR3 sequence is 15 residues long. J lost 7 bases, V lost 7 bases, and 11 bases had no gene match. CDR3 amino acids: CSVRNRDRGLNEQFF. CDR3 nucleotide sequence: TGCAGTGTTCGGAACCGGGACAGGGGGCTTAATGAGCAGTTCTTC.

This clonotype showed up just a few times. The chain combines TRBV5-1 with TRBJ2-7; 14 bases fit TRBD2. The CDR3 spans 19 residues. After removal of 4 bases from V and 3 bases from J, the junction contained 15 bases not matched to a gene. The germline gives CDR1 SGHRS, CDR2 YFSETQ. In nucleotides, the CDR3 is TGCGCCAGCAGCGGGCTGGACGGGACTAGCGGGAGTTATGTCTACGAGCAGTACTTC. It codes for CASSGLDGTSGSYVYEQYF. The full variable domain, its missing parts supplied by reference TRBV5-1 and TRBJ2-7, is KAGVTQTPRYLIKTRGQQVTLSCSPISGHRSVSWYQQTPGQGLQFLFEYFSETQRNKGNFPGRFSGRQFSNSRSEMNVSTLELGDSALYLCASSGLDGTSGSYVYEQYFGPGTRLTVT.

This clonotype occurred a few times. The V and J genes are TRBV7-8 and TRBJ2-7; D is undetermined. Trimming took off 1 base at V and 3 bases at J, with 10 bases between the two ends. Germline V lookup: CDR1 SGHVS, CDR2 FQNEAQ. This CDR3 contains 14 residues. This chain's CDR3 is CASSLEGQVYEQYF. DNA of the CDR3: TGTGCCAGCAGCTTAGAAGGGCAGGTCTACGAGCAGTACTTC.

The CDR3 DNA sequence: TGTGCCAGCAGTTTATCTAGCGGGGCAGGGGAGACCCAGTACTTC. It yields the protein CASSLSSGAGETQYF. The chain employs TRBV12-3 or TRBV12-4 and TRBJ2-5, with TRBD2 matching over 9 bases. The CDR3 spans 15 residues. V shed 2 bases, J shed 5 bases, and the junction held 6 bases outside the gene matches.

This clonotype was seen only a few times. The chain carries TRBV4-1 and TRBJ2-5; 11 bases fit TRBD2. V trimming: 10 bases; J trimming: 0 bases; junction bases outside the gene matches: 10. The CDR3 contains 16 residues. The germline V gene has CDR1 MGHRA and CDR2 YSYEKL. This CDR3 reads CATLRRGLADQETQYF. The CDR3 DNA reads as TGCGCCACCCTACGCCGGGGACTAGCGGACCAAGAGACCCAGTACTTC.

This clonotype was counted only a few times. The V call is TRBV6-2 or TRBV6-3, the J call TRBJ2-7; 7 bases are shared with TRBD2. This CDR3 is 15 amino acids long. With V trimmed by 2 bases and J by 4 bases, 8 bases remained unmatched. Germline V gene lookup returns CDR1 MNHEY and CDR2 SVGEGT. The CDR3 DNA sequence: TGTGCCAGCAGTTACAGGGCGGGAGAGATATACGAGCAGTACTTC. Translated: CASSYRAGEIYEQYF.

This clonotype has just a few counts. This chain uses TRBV4-3 with TRBJ2-2, with D tentatively TRBD2 (6 bases). Between the trimmed V and J ends, which lost 3 bases and 8 bases, there was a span of 13 bases. Germline lookup yields CDR1 LGHNA and CDR2 YSLEER. The CDR3 has 14 amino acids. The CDR3: CASSHRVEGGELFF. CDR3 nucleotide sequence: TGCGCCAGCAGCCATCGGGTGGAGGGAGGGGAGCTGTTTTTT.

The chain combines TRBV27 with TRBJ2-7; TRBD2 aligns across 12 bases. The CDR3 consists of 15 residues. V was clipped by 5 bases and J by 3 bases; unmatched bases: 5. The germline CDR1 and CDR2 sequences are MNHEY and SMNVEV (reference sequence). The CDR3 protein is CASSLTSGGFYEQYF. DNA for the CDR3: TGTGCCAGCAGTCTCACTAGCGGGGGGTTCTACGAGCAGTACTTC.

This chain links TRBV14 with TRBJ1-6; D is unclear. Per the germline V gene, CDR1 is SGHDN and CDR2 is FVKESK. The length of the CDR3 is 16 residues. With 0 bases removed from V and 5 bases from J, the gap between germline ends came to 11 bases. The CDR3 protein is CASSQDPPFNNSPLHF. CDR3 DNA sequence: TGTGCCAGCAGCCAAGATCCCCCATTTAATAATTCACCCCTCCACTTT.

The chain has TRBV7-9 and TRBJ2-1; 10 bases are a match to TRBD1. Germline V gives CDR1 SEHNR, CDR2 FQNEAQ (reference sequence). After removal of 6 bases from V and 8 bases from J, the junction contained 4 bases not matched to a gene. The CDR3 length is 13 residues. This CDR3 reads CASRGQGSDEQFF. The CDR3 nucleotides are TGTGCCAGCAGGGGACAGGGGAGTGATGAGCAGTTCTTC. The variable domain in full, with the rest retrieved from reference TRBV7-9 and TRBJ2-1, is DTGVSQNPRHKITKRGQNVTFRCDPISEHNRLYWYRQTLGQGPEFLTYFQNEAQLEKSRLLSDRFSAERPKGSFSTLEIQRTEQGDSAMYLCASRGQGSDEQFFGPGTRLTVL.

This clonotype was counted only a few times. The J gene is TRBJ2-6, the V gene TRBV2; D gene uncertain. The germline V gene encodes CDR1 SNHLY and CDR2 FYNNEI. This CDR3 is 16 amino acids long. V was trimmed by 3 bases and J by 2 bases, leaving 11 bases between them. This chain's CDR3 is CASSDLKGAGANVLTF. The CDR3, as DNA: TGTGCCAGCAGTGACCTGAAAGGTGCTGGGGCCAACGTCCTGACTTTC.

This chain links TRBV20-1 with TRBJ1-6; D might be TRBD1 (5 bases). The germline V gene encodes CDR1 DFQATT and CDR2 SNEGSKA (reference sequence). The CDR3 runs 14 residues. Trimming stripped 0 bases from V and 7 bases from J, with 10 bases between. The CDR3 spells CSARDVRENSPLHF. Here the CDR3 DNA reads TGCAGTGCTAGAGACGTCAGGGAGAATTCACCCCTCCACTTT.

This clonotype has ten or more counts. J is TRBJ2-3 and V is TRBV7-8, with D possibly being TRBD2 (5 bases). The CDR3 covers 15 residues. Germline V lookup: CDR1 SGHVS, CDR2 FQNEAQ. Trimming stripped 2 bases from V and 2 bases from J, with 11 bases between. CDR3 sequence reads: CASSLRGPLTDTQYF. CDR3 coding DNA: TGTGCCAGCAGCTTACGAGGGCCCCTCACAGATACGCAGTATTTT.

The chain recombines TRBV7-9 with TRBJ2-7, with a weak D call TRBD1 (5 bases). Looked up from germline, CDR1 is SEHNR and CDR2 is FQNEAQ (reference sequence). V lost 4 bases, J lost 7 bases, and 17 bases lay in between. The CDR3 is 14 residues long. CDR3 sequence: CASSSSVRPGEQYF. DNA for the CDR3: TGTGCCAGCAGCTCCTCCGTGAGGCCAGGGGAGCAGTACTTC.

This clonotype was recorded at least ten times. The CDR3 loop reads CASSPPEGGHLNTEAFF. DNA for the CDR3: TGTGCCAGCAGCCCTCCCGAGGGGGGGCACTTGAACACTGAAGCTTTCTTT. This chain links TRBV7-9 with TRBJ1-1, with D possibly being TRBD1 (6 bases). The CDR3 is 17 residues long. Germline V gives CDR1 SEHNR, CDR2 FQNEAQ (reference sequence). With 5 bases removed from V and 0 bases from J, the gap between germline ends came to 19 bases.

This clonotype was detected only a few times. The chain employs TRBV5-5 and TRBJ2-3; D is undetermined. The CDR3 totals 14 residues. V was shortened by 0 bases and J by 2 bases, with 7 bases between the two germline ends. The germline V gene encodes CDR1 SGHKS and CDR2 YYEKEE (reference sequence). CDR3 sequence (DNA): TGTGCCAGCAGCTTGGACACAGCCACAGATACGCAGTATTTT. Protein product: CASSLDTATDTQYF.

The sample holds a few counts of this clonotype. The chain links TRBV5-1 to TRBJ2-1; 8 nucleotides align to TRBD2. After removal of 4 bases from V and 3 bases from J, the junction contained 15 bases not matched to a gene. Germline values: CDR1 SGHRS, CDR2 YFSETQ. The CDR3 totals 18 residues. CDR3 protein: CASSPAGGLVLNYNEQFF. The CDR3 region has the DNA TGCGCCAGCAGCCCTGCGGGGGGCTTGGTACTAAACTACAATGAGCAGTTCTTC.

This clonotype was counted a few times. The chain combines TRBV4-3 with TRBJ2-7; 9 bases align to TRBD2. Per germline, CDR1 LGHNA and CDR2 YSLEER. The CDR3 has 16 amino acids. The V and J ends lost 0 bases and 6 bases, in that order; junction bases with no gene match: 9. CDR3 DNA: TGCGCCAGCAGCCAAGAGATCATGGCGGGAGGGCTCGAGCAGTACTTC. Translating gives CASSQEIMAGGLEQYF.

The chain carries TRBV7-6 and TRBJ2-2; D might be TRBD2 (5 bases). Looked up from germline, CDR1 is SGHVS and CDR2 is FNYEAQ. V dropped 4 bases and J dropped 4 bases, with 22 bases sitting between them. CDR3 length equals 18 residues. In DNA form, the CDR3 reads TGTGCCAGCAGCTCCCCGGGCGGGCTAGGTTCAGGCACCGGGGAGCTGTTTTTT. Residues: CASSSPGGLGSGTGELFF.

A few counts support this clonotype. V is TRBV4-3 and J is TRBJ2-7; D may match TRBD1 or TRBD2 (5 bases each). Trimming shortened V by 0 bases and J by 2 bases, and 14 bases separated the two germline ends. The germline CDR1 and CDR2 sequences are LGHNA and YSLEER. This CDR3 contains 16 residues. CDR3 amino acids: CASSQDPGRTTYEQYF. In DNA form, the CDR3 reads TGCGCCAGCAGCCAAGACCCGGGACGGACAACCTACGAGCAGTACTTC.

V gene TRBV6-1 combines with J gene TRBJ1-1, with TRBD1 identical over 10 bases. CDR3 size: 15 residues. CDR1 is MNHNS, CDR2 SASEGT, per germline. The V gene end was trimmed by 7 bases and the J gene end by 4 bases; junction bases not matched to a gene: 9. Here the CDR3 DNA reads TGTGCCAGCACCCCGACAGGGGGCTTTGTCACTGAAGCTTTCTTT. Translating it yields CASTPTGGFVTEAFF.

This clonotype has only a few counts. This sequence joins TRBV3-1 and TRBJ2-1; 8 bases line up with TRBD2. Germline V lookup: CDR1 LGHDT, CDR2 YNNKEL (reference sequence). The CDR3 extends over 14 amino acids. With V trimmed by 3 bases and J by 6 bases, 4 bases remained unmatched. In nucleotides, the CDR3 is TGTGCCAGCAGCCAGGGACTAGGGACCAATGAGCAGTTCTTC. Translating gives CASSQGLGTNEQFF.

There are many counts of this clonotype. J is TRBJ2-2 and V is TRBV4-3; TRBD1 matches at 8 bases. CDR1 LGHNA and CDR2 YSLEER come from the germline V gene. V lost 0 bases to trimming and J lost 6 bases; unmatched junction nucleotides: 15. The CDR3 contains 19 residues. CDR3 in DNA: TGCGCCAGCAGCCAAGAGCTTAGCCCCGGACAGGGTAGCGCCGGGGAGCTGTTTTTT. Its protein product is CASSQELSPGQGSAGELFF.

This clonotype has ten or more counts. The CDR3 sequence: CASSPEGGMAETQYF. The CDR3 nucleotides are TGTGCCAGCAGCCCCGAGGGTGGCATGGCAGAGACCCAGTACTTC. The chain joins TRBV11-2 to TRBJ2-5; D might be TRBD2 (5 bases). The CDR3 sequence is 15 residues long. Germline V gene lookup returns CDR1 SGHAT and CDR2 FQNNGV. The ends were cut back, 5 bases at V and 4 bases at J, with 17 bases in the middle.

This clonotype was observed a few times. The chain is built from TRBV27 and TRBJ2-1, with D possibly TRBD2 on 5 matching bases. Germline CDR1 MNHEY, CDR2 SMNVEV (reference sequence). The V and J ends lost 2 bases and 7 bases respectively, with 9 bases between them. The CDR3 has 13 amino acids. The CDR3 region is CASSLPGWNEQFF. The DNA of the CDR3 is TGTGCCAGCAGTTTACCGGGATGGAATGAGCAGTTCTTC.

The chain has TRBV30 and TRBJ2-7, with 9 nucleotides matching TRBD1. Trimming cost V 5 bases and J 3 bases; bases outside gene matches: 5. The CDR3 has 13 amino acids. From germline, CDR1 is GTSNPN and CDR2 SVGIG (reference sequence). CDR3 in amino acids: CAWETGGGYEQYF. The CDR3 nucleotides are TGTGCCTGGGAGACAGGGGGAGGCTACGAGCAGTACTTC.

This clonotype was found many times. The chain carries TRBV7-9 and TRBJ2-3, with 7 positions matching TRBD1. V dropped 4 bases and J dropped 1; count of bases not matched to a gene: 11. Germline values: CDR1 SEHNR, CDR2 FQNEAQ (reference sequence). The CDR3 sequence is 17 residues long. In DNA form, the CDR3 reads TGTGCCAGCAGCTCAAACCTGCGGACAGGAGGCACAGATACGCAGTATTTT. This codes for CASSSNLRTGGTDTQYF.